These 18 T cell receptor beta chains were all obtained from the same sample, sequenced in a study of PD-1 blockade in classical Hodgkin lymphoma. Profiled with immunoSEQ multiplex PCR; TCRdb holds only in-frame clones, not every one. The table includes about 30,000 clones, roughly 87% detected once. Noted time point: cycle 4 day 1 (C4D1), after more than 5 weeks of nivolumab. Every single patient, without exception, relapsed after autologous stem cell transplantation, and brentuximab vedotin exposure varied. This specimen consisted of peripheral blood mononuclear cells (PBMCs), obtained before the fourth cycle of nivolumab. These receptors were collected from a human donor with classical Hodgkin lymphoma.

The chain has TRBV9 and TRBJ2-5; D may correspond to TRBD1 or TRBD2 (6 bases each). TRBJ2-7 matches the DNA end more closely, so the J call is doubtful. Germline CDR1 SGDLS, CDR2 YYNGEE. The CDR3 is 15 residues long. CDR3 DNA sequence: TGTGCCAGCAGCGTAGCGGAGGGGACAACCTACGAGCAGTACTTC. Encoded protein: CASSVAEGTTYEQYF.

This clone was observed once. The chain is built from TRBV29-1 and TRBJ2-4, with D perhaps TRBD1 (6 bases). CDR1 and CDR2 from the germline V gene are SQVTM and ANQGSEA. V lost 6 bases and J lost 7, with 16 bases in between. The CDR3 spans 13 residues. In DNA form, the CDR3 reads TGCAGCGTCGTTGGGGGCCCCGGGAACATTCAGTACTTC. Translated, it gives CSVVGGPGNIQYF.

This clone has just a few counts. The gene calls are TRBV10-3 and TRBJ2-7; 7 bases line up with TRBD1. CDR1 and CDR2 (germline): ENHRY, SYGVKD. The CDR3 spans 17 residues. V gave up 10 bases and J gave up 2 bases; unmatched junction bases: 20. DNA of the CDR3: TGTGCCACCCGGGACGGAACACTACAGGGGTCCACCTACGAGCAGTACTTC. This gives the protein CATRDGTLQGSTYEQYF.

Here the CDR3 DNA reads TGCGCCAGCACCCTACAGGGAAACGAGCAGTACTTC. Amino acids: CASTLQGNEQYF. The chain recombines TRBV5-1 with TRBJ2-7; weak D call: TRBD1 (6 bases). Germline assignment: CDR1 SGHRS and CDR2 YFSETQ. V gave up 6 bases and J gave up 5 bases, with 12 bases separating them. The CDR3 consists of 12 residues.

CDR3 loop: CASSSTGELFF. The CDR3 DNA is TGTGCCAGCAGCTCGACAGGGGAGCTGTTTTTT. The rearrangement links TRBV7-8 to TRBJ2-2; D unresolved. CDR1 and CDR2 (germline): SGHVS, FQNEAQ. V was trimmed by 4 bases and J by 8 bases, leaving 5 bases between them. The CDR3 runs 11 residues.

By sample fraction, this clone is medium-sized. The CDR3 is CASSYHREIEVDGELFF. CDR3 DNA: TGTGCCAGCAGTTATCACAGGGAAATAGAGGTAGACGGGGAGCTGTTTTTT. V usage is TRBV2 and J usage is TRBJ2-2; a weak D match, TRBD1 (6 bases). With 5 bases removed from V and 7 bases from J, the gap between germline ends came to 23 bases. Germline CDR1 SNHLY, CDR2 FYNNEI. The CDR3 has 17 amino acids.

The rearrangement links TRBV6-5 to TRBJ2-3; D gene unclear. The V end lost 4 bases, the J end lost 2 bases, and 4 bases lay between the germline ends. The CDR3 extends over 12 amino acids. Germline loops: CDR1 MNHEY, CDR2 SVGAGI. The CDR3 nucleotides read TGTGCCAGCAGTTCTTCCACAGATACGCAGTATTTT. Residues: CASSSSTDTQYF.

The V gene is TRBV29-1, the J gene TRBJ2-5; possibly TRBD1 for D (6 bases). From germline, CDR1 is SQVTM and CDR2 ANQGSEA. This CDR3 is built from 14 residues. Between the trimmed V and J ends, which lost 2 bases and 4 bases, there was a span of 14 bases. The CDR3 reads CSVESIWGPETQYF. CDR3 nucleotide sequence: TGCAGCGTTGAATCCATTTGGGGGCCAGAGACCCAGTACTTC.

V usage is TRBV5-4 and J usage is TRBJ2-6; D possibly corresponds to TRBD1 (5 bases). Trimming removed 2 bases from V and 0 bases from J, with 9 bases in between. Germline CDR1 is SGHNT and CDR2 is YYREEE (reference sequence). The CDR3 is made up of 16 amino acids. For the CDR3, the DNA is TGTGCCAGCAGCTTAGGGGAACGCTCTGGGGCCAACGTCCTGACTTTC. Translating gives CASSLGERSGANVLTF.

This chain uses TRBV19 with TRBJ1-3; TRBD1 matches at 7 bases. The CDR3 covers 15 residues. Germline-derived CDR1 and CDR2 are LNHDA and SQIVND (reference sequence). The ends lost 5 bases at V and 8 bases at J; junction bases unmatched: 12. CDR3: CASSVPVGQHHTIYF. Here the CDR3 DNA reads TGTGCCAGTAGTGTCCCCGTGGGACAGCACCACACCATATATTTT.

By frequency in the sample, this clone is large. The J gene is TRBJ2-5, the V gene TRBV5-6; TRBD1 might be the D (6 bases). The germline V and J ends were trimmed by 4 bases and 5 bases, with 15 bases remaining between them. This CDR3 has 14 residues. From germline, CDR1 is SGHDT and CDR2 YYEEEE. The CDR3 region is CASSPVQGFETQYF. DNA of the CDR3: TGTGCCAGCAGCCCGGTACAGGGTTTCGAGACCCAGTACTTC.

V usage is TRBV18 and J usage is TRBJ1-1; maybe TRBD1 (5 bases). Germline CDR1 KGHSH, CDR2 LQKENI. Trimming took off 6 bases at V and 1 base at J, with 12 bases between the two ends. There are 14 residues in the CDR3. The CDR3 region is CASSPGLQNTEAFF. The CDR3 coding sequence is TGTGCCAGCTCCCCGGGACTGCAGAACACTGAAGCTTTCTTT.

The V gene is TRBV5-4, the J gene TRBJ2-5; the D gene is possibly TRBD1 (5 bases). CDR3 length: 14 amino acids. CDR1 and CDR2 from the germline V gene are SGHNT and YYREEE (reference sequence). Trimming shortened V by 2 bases and J by 4 bases, and 12 bases separated the two germline ends. CDR3 in amino acids: CASSFRAQGETQYF. CDR3 coding DNA: TGTGCCAGCAGCTTTAGGGCCCAGGGAGAGACCCAGTACTTC.

V usage is TRBV19 and J usage is TRBJ1-2; 7 bases agree with TRBD1. This CDR3 has 17 amino acids. In germline, CDR1 is LNHDA, CDR2 SQIVND (reference sequence). V shed 3 bases and J 1 base; nucleotides not matched to a gene: 11. The CDR3 DNA reads TGTGCCAGTAGTATTACCCCTGGCAGGGGGAATAACTATGGCTACACCTTC. Its translation is CASSITPGRGNNYGYTF.

The genes are TRBV7-2 and TRBJ2-4, with D tentatively TRBD1 (6 bases). Trimming removed 5 bases at V and 1 base at J, with 12 bases between. Looked up from germline, CDR1 is SGHTA and CDR2 is FQGNSA. The CDR3 extends over 15 amino acids. CDR3 region: CASSQVGAAKNIQYF. The CDR3 DNA reads as TGTGCCAGCAGCCAGGTGGGGGCGGCCAAAAACATTCAGTACTTC.

This chain uses TRBV10-3 with TRBJ1-5; D unresolved. V was shortened by 0 bases and J by 6 bases, with 9 bases between the two germline ends. The germline CDR1 and CDR2 sequences are ENHRY and SYGVKD. This CDR3 contains 14 residues. The CDR3 DNA is TGTGCCATCAGTGAGTCGAGGGCGAGTCAGCCCCAGCATTTT. It specifies CAISESRASQPQHF.

The V and J genes are TRBV7-7 and TRBJ2-3, with 8 bases fitting TRBD2. V lost 1 base, J lost 0 bases, and 0 bases stayed unmatched. Germline CDR1 reads SSHAT; CDR2 reads FNYEAQ (reference sequence). This CDR3 has 15 amino acids. CDR3: CASSLGLASTDTQYF. CDR3 coding DNA: TGTGCCAGCAGCTTAGGACTAGCGAGCACAGATACGCAGTATTTT.

The rearrangement links TRBV5-4 to TRBJ2-2; tentative D call: TRBD1 (7 bases). Germline assignment: CDR1 SGHNT and CDR2 YYREEE (reference sequence). This CDR3 comprises 16 residues. The germline V and J ends were trimmed by 4 bases and 6 bases, with 19 bases remaining between them. Written as DNA, the CDR3 is TGTGCCAGCAGCCAAGAAGGAGACAGGGAGGCCGGGGAGCTGTTTTTT. This encodes CASSQEGDREAGELFF. Complete variable domain (other parts from reference TRBV5-4 and TRBJ2-2): ETGVTQSPTHLIKTRGQQVTLRCSSQSGHNTVSWYQQALGQGPQFIFQYYREEENGRGNFPPRFSGLQFPNYSSELNVNALELDDSALYLCASSQEGDREAGELFFGEGSRLTVL.